The rows below give T cell receptor beta chains drawn from one sample of a study of spatial heterogeneity in lung cancer. TCRdb independently ran MiXCR on the 5' RACE reads; one entry per CDR3 protein. The repertoire holds 55,000 to 70,000 distinct CDR3 sequences, with roughly 5.9% as singletons. The sample consisted of PBMCs, taken at surgery. The receptors shown here come from a female donor with early-stage non-small cell lung cancer. Both conserved end residues are part of each CDR3. The order of the fields is D gene, V gene, clone size, J gene, CDR3 DNA, CDR3 protein. The D gene is left open where the match is weak. Clone size, where shown, is once, few, many, or a class for clones that have expanded.

d_call: -
v_call: TRBV5-1
clone_size: many
j_call: TRBJ1-5
cdr3_nt: TGCGCCAGCAGCTTGGAGGGAAGTAATCAGCCCCAGCATTTT
cdr3_aa: CASSLEGSNQPQHF

d_call: TRBD1
v_call: TRBV28
clone_size: few
j_call: TRBJ1-2
cdr3_nt: TGTGCCAGCAGTTTAGGGACAGTTCCTAACTATGGCTACACCTTC
cdr3_aa: CASSLGTVPNYGYTF

d_call: -
v_call: TRBV4-2
clone_size: -
j_call: TRBJ1-2
cdr3_nt: TGTGCCAGCAGCCAAGATCGGGCCCTTCCGTATGGCTACACCTTC
cdr3_aa: CASSQDRALPYGYTF

d_call: TRBD1
v_call: TRBV12-5
clone_size: few
j_call: TRBJ1-1
cdr3_nt: TGTGCTAGTGGCCCTGACAGGGGGACTGAAGCTTTCTTT
cdr3_aa: CASGPDRGTEAFF

d_call: -
v_call: TRBV28
clone_size: medium-sized
j_call: TRBJ2-1
cdr3_nt: TGTGCCAGCAGTTTATTTGGGGGGAATGGTGAGCAGTTCTTC
cdr3_aa: CASSLFGGNGEQFF

d_call: -
v_call: TRBV19
clone_size: many
j_call: TRBJ2-5
cdr3_nt: TGTGCCAGTAGTATACAGGGTAGAGAGACCCAGTACTTC
cdr3_aa: CASSIQGRETQYF

d_call: TRBD2
v_call: TRBV6-5
clone_size: many
j_call: TRBJ2-2
cdr3_nt: TGTGCCAGCAGTTACCTTGGGACTAGCGGGTTCGGGGAGCTGTTTTTT
cdr3_aa: CASSYLGTSGFGELFF

d_call: TRBD1
v_call: TRBV12-3/TRBV12-4
clone_size: many
j_call: TRBJ1-2
cdr3_nt: TGTGCCAGCAGCCAAGGACAGGTTCCTTCCTATGGCTACACCTTC
cdr3_aa: CASSQGQVPSYGYTF

d_call: TRBD1
v_call: TRBV20-1
clone_size: many
j_call: TRBJ1-5
cdr3_nt: TGCAGTGCTAGCCCGGACAGGGCGGGAAGTCAGCCCCAGCATTTT
cdr3_aa: CSASPDRAGSQPQHF

d_call: -
v_call: TRBV7-2
clone_size: -
j_call: TRBJ2-5
cdr3_nt: TGTGCCAGCAGCCGGGACATTTTTCAAGAGACCCAGTACTTC
cdr3_aa: CASSRDIFQETQYF

d_call: -
v_call: TRBV6-1
clone_size: many
j_call: TRBJ2-1
cdr3_nt: TGTGCCAGCAGTGAATGGCAGGGGAATGAGCAGTTCTTC
cdr3_aa: CASSEWQGNEQFF

d_call: -
v_call: TRBV5-4
clone_size: few
j_call: TRBJ1-1
cdr3_nt: TGTGCCAGCAGCTTGGGGGGTTACAGGGTCCACACTGAAGCTTTCTTT
cdr3_aa: CASSLGGYRVHTEAFF

d_call: -
v_call: TRBV27
clone_size: many
j_call: TRBJ1-5
cdr3_nt: TGTGCCAGCGGGTTGAATCAGCCCCAGCATTTT
cdr3_aa: CASGLNQPQHF

d_call: TRBD1
v_call: TRBV5-1
clone_size: once
j_call: TRBJ2-1
cdr3_nt: TGCGCCAGCGGCTGGGGACAGGGGTTCGATGAGCAGTTCTTC
cdr3_aa: CASGWGQGFDEQFF

d_call: -
v_call: TRBV7-3
clone_size: many
j_call: TRBJ2-2
cdr3_nt: TGTGCCAGCAGCTTACAGCACACCGGGGAGCTGTTTTTT
cdr3_aa: CASSLQHTGELFF

d_call: -
v_call: TRBV3-1
clone_size: -
j_call: TRBJ1-6
cdr3_nt: TGTGCCAGCAGCCAATATCCGGAAAATTCACCCCTCCACTTT
cdr3_aa: CASSQYPENSPLHF

d_call: TRBD1
v_call: TRBV6-5
clone_size: many
j_call: TRBJ2-1
cdr3_nt: TGTGCCAGCAGTTACGGGGGGACAGGCTTTTACAATGAGCAGTTCTTC
cdr3_aa: CASSYGGTGFYNEQFF

d_call: -
v_call: TRBV6-2/TRBV6-3
clone_size: many
j_call: TRBJ1-1
cdr3_nt: TGTGCCAGCAGTTACACTCAGAACACTGAAGCTTTCTTT
cdr3_aa: CASSYTQNTEAFF

d_call: TRBD1
v_call: TRBV7-8
clone_size: many
j_call: TRBJ1-3
cdr3_nt: TGTGCCAGCAGCCCAGGGGGACGGCAGCCTGGAAACACCATATATTTT
cdr3_aa: CASSPGGRQPGNTIYF

d_call: -
v_call: TRBV5-4
clone_size: few
j_call: TRBJ1-1
cdr3_nt: TGTGCCAGCAGCTTGGGGGGCCAGGGGAACACTGAAGCTTTCTTT
cdr3_aa: CASSLGGQGNTEAFF

d_call: TRBD2
v_call: TRBV12-3/TRBV12-4
clone_size: many
j_call: TRBJ2-1
cdr3_nt: TGTGCCAGCAGTGAAATTTGGTTCCCCGGGACTAGCGGGGCTGGGAATGAGCAGTTCTTC
cdr3_aa: CASSEIWFPGTSGAGNEQFF

d_call: -
v_call: TRBV20-1
clone_size: -
j_call: TRBJ2-4
cdr3_nt: TGCAGTGCTCCCAGGGATTCCAAAAACATTCAGTACTTC
cdr3_aa: CSAPRDSKNIQYF

d_call: TRBD1
v_call: TRBV5-1
clone_size: many
j_call: TRBJ2-3
cdr3_nt: TGCGCCAGCAGCGGGACAGGGGGCGCAAGGACAGATACGCAGTATTTT
cdr3_aa: CASSGTGGARTDTQYF

d_call: -
v_call: TRBV11-3
clone_size: -
j_call: TRBJ2-2
cdr3_nt: TGTGCCAGCAGCCCACTCGGGCAGGGGGAGCTGTTTTTT
cdr3_aa: CASSPLGQGELFF

d_call: -
v_call: TRBV10-3
clone_size: few
j_call: TRBJ1-4
cdr3_nt: TGTGCCTCCTCTGGGTTGGAAGGTGAAAAACTGTTTTTT
cdr3_aa: CASSGLEGEKLFF

d_call: TRBD1
v_call: TRBV15
clone_size: many
j_call: TRBJ2-7
cdr3_nt: TGTGCCACCAGCAGAGATCAGGTACAGGGGAACAACGAGCAGTACTTC
cdr3_aa: CATSRDQVQGNNEQYF

d_call: -
v_call: TRBV11-2
clone_size: few
j_call: TRBJ1-6
cdr3_nt: TGTGCCAGCAGCTTAGCACAGTCCTATAATTCACCCCTCCACTTT
cdr3_aa: CASSLAQSYNSPLHF

d_call: TRBD2
v_call: TRBV28
clone_size: -
j_call: TRBJ2-7
cdr3_nt: TGTGCCAGCAGTTTGGCTCGACTAGCGGGAGCCCAGAACGAGCAGTACTTC
cdr3_aa: CASSLARLAGAQNEQYF

d_call: -
v_call: TRBV19
clone_size: -
j_call: TRBJ1-5
cdr3_nt: TGTGCCAGTAGTATACAGGACAATCAGCCCCAGCATTTT
cdr3_aa: CASSIQDNQPQHF

d_call: -
v_call: TRBV7-2
clone_size: -
j_call: TRBJ2-3
cdr3_nt: TGTGCCAGCAGCTTCCTTTGGGGGGCGGGAGATACGCAGTATTTT
cdr3_aa: CASSFLWGAGDTQYF

d_call: -
v_call: TRBV5-6
clone_size: few
j_call: TRBJ2-5
cdr3_nt: TGTGCCAGCAGCTTGGGAGTGCATGGTGAGACCCAGTACTTC
cdr3_aa: CASSLGVHGETQYF

d_call: TRBD2
v_call: TRBV28
clone_size: medium-sized
j_call: TRBJ2-1
cdr3_nt: TGTGCCAGCAGCGGACTAGCGGGGATCTCCTACAATGAGCAGTTCTTC
cdr3_aa: CASSGLAGISYNEQFF

d_call: TRBD1
v_call: TRBV15
clone_size: -
j_call: TRBJ2-5
cdr3_nt: TGTGCCACCAGCAGGGGGACAGGGCCGTACCAAGAGACCCAGTACTTC
cdr3_aa: CATSRGTGPYQETQYF

d_call: TRBD2
v_call: TRBV27
clone_size: few
j_call: TRBJ2-5
cdr3_nt: TGTGCCAGCAGTTTCTTGGCGGGAGAGAAGGAGACCCAGTACTTC
cdr3_aa: CASSFLAGEKETQYF

d_call: TRBD2
v_call: TRBV12-3/TRBV12-4
clone_size: many
j_call: TRBJ2-3
cdr3_nt: TGTGCCAGCAGTCCACTAGCGGGAGGTACAGATACGCAGTATTTT
cdr3_aa: CASSPLAGGTDTQYF